This T cell receptor beta chain was recovered during a study of Ad26.COV2.S vaccination and SARS-CoV-2 variants. This CDR3 has 13 amino acids. The V end was cut by 5 bases, the J end by 7 bases, with 12 bases between. Germline V gives CDR1 SGHTA, CDR2 FQGTGA. Treatment denoted: 19 received Ad26.COV2.S at low or high dose, single or two shots; about 5 received placebo; per-sample allocation not given. Material that was analyzed had been drawn on day 63 after the first vaccine or placebo injection. Generated by immunoSEQ multiplex PCR, the TCRdb table keeps only in-frame clones and is missing some. Here the sample spans more than 400,000 clones, less than 95% being singletons.

This chain joins TRBV7-3 and TRBJ2-1; no clear D. The TCR originated in a person aged 18-65 years who received the Ad26.COV2.S COVID-19 vaccine or a placebo. The specimen comprised peripheral blood, sampled in a trial of Ad26.COV2.S vaccine versus placebo. CDR3 bases: TGTGCCAGCAGCCCACTCTTAGGAAATGAGCAGTTCTTC. Translated: CASSPLLGNEQFF.